This T cell receptor beta chain was found in a study of molecular identifiers for immune sequencing clone quantification. Overall study results and limits: Clones of above 20 RNA copies carried over 99% of effector molecules; in naive cells they carried under 1%.

Between about 19,000 and 1,100,000 sorted cells, with 10%, 30% or 50% RNA, yielded naive CD8 libraries. In its sample, this clonotype was seen many times. Its target is not known. In TCRdb, the PCR reads were re-called with MiXCR into one record per CDR3 protein. Of roughly 630,000 distinct CDR3 sequences listed, 25% are singletons. Trimming pared 1 base from V and 6 bases from J, leaving 18 bases between. The CDR3 has 17 residues. Germline-derived CDR1 and CDR2 are SGHDN and FVKESK. J is TRBJ2-2 and V is TRBV14, with D possibly TRBD2 on 5 matching bases. Sequenced material: naive CD8+ T cells from blood, with Jurkat cell RNA spiked in. Specified subset: FACS-sorted CD8+CD4-CCR7+CD45RA+ naive T cells. This clonotype was sampled from a human donor in good health. Some libraries in this study had Jurkat cell RNA spiked in. The CDR3 DNA follows: TGTGCCAGCAGCCAAGGGGTAGCCTACGGGATTCCCGGGGAGCTGTTTTTT. The encoded protein is CASSQGVAYGIPGELFF. The entire variable domain, with the rest obtained from reference TRBV14 and TRBJ2-2, is as follows: EAGVTQFPSHSVIEKGQTVTLRCDPISGHDNLYWYRRVMGKEIKFLLHFVKESKQDESGMPNNRFLAERTGGTYSTLKVQPAELEDSGVYFCASSQGVAYGIPGELFFGEGSRLTVL.